The following is a T cell receptor beta chain sequence with its context. This sample stems from a study of blood T cell repertoires in COVID-19. About the research overall: Researchers got acute and convalescent COVID-19 samples from the United States, Italy and Spain. Nucleic acid was either cDNA or gDNA, and it came from T cells, B-cell-depleted T cells, or PBMCs.

V shed 3 bases and J 5 bases; nucleotides not matched to a gene: 8. This CDR3 is built from 15 residues. Germline-derived CDR1 and CDR2 are KGHSH and LQKENI. Authors' methods: From reference gene primer amplification, estimates of nucleated cell counts were derived. Produced via immunoSEQ multiplex PCR; TCRdb's table is partial and in-frame only. Clonal size and the V and J genes are those of that table, whereas D and trimming came from the DNA. Seen here are roughly 320,000 clones, approximately 85% observed once, and the top ten hold just over 7%. Sequenced material: peripheral blood. The chain joins TRBV18 to TRBJ1-2; 8 bases line up with TRBD1. The source of this sequence is a human donor in a cohort sampled during active COVID-19. CDR3 loop: CASSPKHGQGYGYTF. CDR3 sequence (DNA): TGTGCCAGCTCACCCAAACATGGACAGGGATATGGCTACACCTTC.